A selection of T cell receptor beta chains follows, all from one sample in a study of glioma-infiltrating T cells. Via MiXCR, TCRdb re-called the multiplex PCR reads, giving one row per CDR3 protein. The table lists approximately 110,000 distinct CDR3 sequences, about 25% of them singletons, with roughly 30% in the top ten. The sequenced sample was glioma tissue, nonneoplastic brain tissue, or PBMCs (not recorded which). The source of these receptors is a human donor with low-grade glioma or glioblastoma, undergoing nonglioma brain surgery, or in good health (not recorded which). Both conserved end residues are part of each CDR3. Each record gives: V gene, J gene, D gene, clone size, CDR3 DNA, CDR3 protein. D genes are given only for firm matches. Some rows mark clone size as missing; the rest say once, few, many or name a class of expanded clone.

V: TRBV2
J: TRBJ2-7
D: -
size: few
DNA: TGTGCCAGCAGTGGGCGGGGGACAGTTAGCTCCGAGCAGTACTTC
CDR3: CASSGRGTVSSEQYF

V: TRBV6-5
J: TRBJ2-5
D: TRBD1
size: many
DNA: TGTGCCAGCAGTTACTCAACAGGGGGCGTGAAGACCCAGTACTTC
CDR3: CASSYSTGGVKTQYF

V: TRBV20-1
J: TRBJ2-7
D: -
size: many
DNA: TGCAGTGCTACCATCTCCTACGAGCAGTACTTC
CDR3: CSATISYEQYF

V: TRBV7-2
J: TRBJ2-3
D: -
size: many
DNA: TGTGCCAGCAGCCAGGGACTTTTTAACACAGATACGCAGTATTTT
CDR3: CASSQGLFNTDTQYF

V: TRBV27
J: TRBJ1-1
D: -
size: many
DNA: TGTGCCAGCAGCAGGGGAGAGGGCACTGAAGCTTTCTTT
CDR3: CASSRGEGTEAFF

V: TRBV7-2
J: TRBJ2-3
D: TRBD1
size: many
DNA: TGTGCCAGCAGAGCAGGGACAGGCACAGATACGCAGTATTTT
CDR3: CASRAGTGTDTQYF

V: TRBV2
J: TRBJ1-6
D: -
size: -
DNA: TGTGTTAGCAGTCGAGAACGCGTCAGAAGTAATTCACCCCTCCACTTT
CDR3: CVSSRERVRSNSPLHF

V: TRBV6-1
J: TRBJ1-2
D: -
size: many
DNA: TGTGCCAGCAGTCCCTACGCAAGGGGTGACTATGGCTACACCTTC
CDR3: CASSPYARGDYGYTF

V: TRBV29-1
J: TRBJ2-3
D: TRBD2
size: -
DNA: TGCAGCGTGCGAAGACTAGCGGGGCCTAGCACAGATACGCAGTATTTT
CDR3: CSVRRLAGPSTDTQYF

V: TRBV29-1
J: TRBJ2-1
D: TRBD1
size: few
DNA: TGCAGCGTTCACAGGGGATCTGGCAATGAGCAGTTCTTC
CDR3: CSVHRGSGNEQFF

V: TRBV27
J: TRBJ1-1
D: TRBD1
size: -
DNA: TGTGCCAGCAGTTTACAGGGGGGGAGCGGAGAAGCTTTCTTT
CDR3: CASSLQGGSGEAFF

V: TRBV4-1
J: TRBJ2-7
D: TRBD2
size: many
DNA: TGCGCCAGCAGCCAAGTCCAGCGGGGAGTCTCCTACGAGCAGTACTTC
CDR3: CASSQVQRGVSYEQYF

V: TRBV7-7
J: TRBJ2-5
D: TRBD1
size: many
DNA: TGTGCCAGCAGCCCGGGACAGGGTGGCGGAGAGACCCAGTACTTC
CDR3: CASSPGQGGGETQYF

V: TRBV3-1
J: TRBJ2-4
D: -
size: few
DNA: TGTGCCAGCAGGGGGGGGGGCGCGACCAAAAACATTCAGTACTTC
CDR3: CASRGGGATKNIQYF

V: TRBV29-1
J: TRBJ1-1
D: -
size: few
DNA: TGCAGCGTCGATCCGGGGAGCGGGAACACTGAAGCTTTCTTT
CDR3: CSVDPGSGNTEAFF

V: TRBV6-6
J: TRBJ2-5
D: -
size: -
DNA: TGTGTCAGCGCCCCAATAGGAGGGGACCAGTACTTC
CDR3: CVSAPIGGDQYF

V: TRBV20-1
J: TRBJ2-7
D: -
size: -
DNA: TGCAGTGCTAGAGAACGGGCACTCCCCTACGAGCAGTACTTC
CDR3: CSARERALPYEQYF

V: TRBV28
J: TRBJ2-7
D: -
size: -
DNA: TGTGCCAGCGGTTTAAAGTACGAGCAGTACTTC
CDR3: CASGLKYEQYF

V: TRBV7-2
J: TRBJ2-7
D: TRBD1
size: many
DNA: TGTGCCAGCAGCTTAGGGATGACAGGGGTTGAGCAGTACTTC
CDR3: CASSLGMTGVEQYF

V: TRBV6-1
J: TRBJ1-3
D: -
size: many
DNA: TGTGCCAGCAGTACCTCTGGAAACACCATATATTTT
CDR3: CASSTSGNTIYF

V: TRBV15
J: TRBJ2-5
D: -
size: many
DNA: TGTGCCACCAGCGTTGGGCAGCCGATAGAGACCCAGTACTTC
CDR3: CATSVGQPIETQYF

V: TRBV28
J: TRBJ2-1
D: -
size: many
DNA: TGTGCCAGCAGTTTGTCGGGCTCCTACAATGAGCAGTTCTTC
CDR3: CASSLSGSYNEQFF

V: TRBV4-1
J: TRBJ2-3
D: -
size: -
DNA: TGCGCCAGCAGCCAAGAGAGAGGAGCGGGCGTGACTAGCACAGATACGCAGTATTTT
CDR3: CASSQERGAGVTSTDTQYF

V: TRBV6-2/TRBV6-3
J: TRBJ2-2
D: -
size: many
DNA: TGTGCCAGTTGGGACTTTCTATCGAACACCGGGGAGCTGTTTTTT
CDR3: CASWDFLSNTGELFF

V: TRBV28
J: TRBJ1-4
D: TRBD1
size: many
DNA: TGTGCCAGCAGTTCGGGACAGCGGAATGAAAAACTGTTTTTT
CDR3: CASSSGQRNEKLFF

V: TRBV4-2
J: TRBJ1-1
D: TRBD1
size: many
DNA: TGTGCCAGCAGCCAAGAGGACAGGAGTATAGCTGAAGCTTTCTTT
CDR3: CASSQEDRSIAEAFF

V: TRBV7-9
J: TRBJ1-3
D: TRBD1
size: -
DNA: TGTGCCACCAAGGAGGGGGCGGCGGGAAACACCATATATTTT
CDR3: CATKEGAAGNTIYF

V: TRBV7-2
J: TRBJ2-1
D: -
size: many
DNA: TGTGCCAGCAGCGCCGTAAAAAGCTCCTACAATGAGCAGTTCTTC
CDR3: CASSAVKSSYNEQFF

V: TRBV7-2
J: TRBJ2-7
D: TRBD2
size: -
DNA: TGTGCCAGCAGCCAGACTAGCGGGGGGTCCGAGCAGTACTTC
CDR3: CASSQTSGGSEQYF

V: TRBV29-1
J: TRBJ1-3
D: -
size: few
DNA: TGCAGCGTTTCGGGGACTGGAAACACCATATATTTT
CDR3: CSVSGTGNTIYF

V: TRBV6-6
J: TRBJ2-1
D: -
size: many
DNA: TGTGCCAGCAGTTACTCTTGGGTCCCAAACCATGAGCAGTTCTTC
CDR3: CASSYSWVPNHEQFF

V: TRBV28
J: TRBJ1-3
D: -
size: many
DNA: TGTGCCAGCAGTTTATCCCCCGAACTCCCCAACACCATATATTTT
CDR3: CASSLSPELPNTIYF

V: TRBV19
J: TRBJ1-6
D: TRBD1
size: many
DNA: TGTGCCAGTAGTACGACAGGGAGCTCCTATAATTCACCCCTCCACTTT
CDR3: CASSTTGSSYNSPLHF

V: TRBV12-3/TRBV12-4
J: TRBJ1-2
D: -
size: -
DNA: TGTGCCAGCAGTCCAGAAGGGGAGGCCTATGGCTACACCTTC
CDR3: CASSPEGEAYGYTF

V: TRBV29-1
J: TRBJ1-1
D: TRBD1
size: many
DNA: TGCAGCGTCCTCAGGGGGCCCTATAACACTGAAGCTTTCTTT
CDR3: CSVLRGPYNTEAFF

V: TRBV6-2/TRBV6-3
J: TRBJ1-1
D: TRBD1
size: -
DNA: TGTGCCAGCAGTTACTCGAAGGGGACAGGGGGTAACACTGAAGCTTTCTTT
CDR3: CASSYSKGTGGNTEAFF

V: TRBV28
J: TRBJ2-7
D: -
size: many
DNA: TGTGCCAGCAGCCATCCGGGACTTTCCTACGAGCAGTACTTC
CDR3: CASSHPGLSYEQYF

V: TRBV29-1
J: TRBJ2-1
D: TRBD1
size: -
DNA: TGCAGCGTTGAATCCCGGACAGGGGGTTACAATGAGCAGTTCTTC
CDR3: CSVESRTGGYNEQFF

V: TRBV6-1
J: TRBJ1-5
D: -
size: many
DNA: TGTGCCAGCAAGGGGAATAGCAATCAGCCCCAGCATTTT
CDR3: CASKGNSNQPQHF

V: TRBV7-2
J: TRBJ2-5
D: TRBD2
size: -
DNA: TGTGCCAGCAGCATTATGCTAGCGGGAGGGCAAGAGACCCAGTACTTC
CDR3: CASSIMLAGGQETQYF

V: TRBV6-6
J: TRBJ2-3
D: TRBD2
size: many
DNA: TGTGCCAGCAGTTACTCACTAGCGCAAACAGATACGCAGTATTTT
CDR3: CASSYSLAQTDTQYF

V: TRBV27
J: TRBJ2-3
D: TRBD1
size: once
DNA: TGTGCCGGCAGTAGACAGGGAACCACAGATACGCGGTATTTT
CDR3: CAGSRQGTTDTRYF

V: TRBV24-1
J: TRBJ1-2
D: -
size: many
DNA: TGTGCCACCAGTGATGGACGGTATGGCTACACCTTC
CDR3: CATSDGRYGYTF

V: TRBV5-1
J: TRBJ2-7
D: TRBD1
size: -
DNA: TGCGCCAGCAGCTTGAACCGGGACAGCTCGCTAAGTGGGCAGTACTTC
CDR3: CASSLNRDSSLSGQYF

V: TRBV24-1
J: TRBJ1-1
D: -
size: many
DNA: TGTGCCACCAGTGTGGGCGAGACTGAAGCTTTCTTT
CDR3: CATSVGETEAFF

V: TRBV7-9
J: TRBJ1-6
D: -
size: many
DNA: TGTGCCAGCAGCTATTTGGGCGATGGGAATTCACCCCTCCACTTT
CDR3: CASSYLGDGNSPLHF

V: TRBV4-3
J: TRBJ1-1
D: -
size: many
DNA: TGCGCCAGCAGCCAAGATGATCGCAGGGGGAACACTGAAGCTTTCTTT
CDR3: CASSQDDRRGNTEAFF

V: TRBV19
J: TRBJ2-1
D: -
size: many
DNA: TGTGCCAGTAGTATAGCGGGCAGCTACAATGAGCAGTTCTTC
CDR3: CASSIAGSYNEQFF

V: TRBV14
J: TRBJ1-6
D: -
size: many
DNA: TGTGCCAGCAGCCACGCCTCGGACAGACCCCTCCACTTT
CDR3: CASSHASDRPLHF

V: TRBV7-2
J: TRBJ2-3
D: -
size: many
DNA: TGTGCCAGCAGCTTAGGCGTGGGGGGCACAGATACGCAGTATTTT
CDR3: CASSLGVGGTDTQYF

V: TRBV18
J: TRBJ2-3
D: -
size: many
DNA: TGTGCCAGCTCGCCTTCGGGCCTCACAGATACGCAGTATTTT
CDR3: CASSPSGLTDTQYF